This record covers a single TCR beta chain. Its antigen is as yet unknown. Using immunoSEQ multiplex PCR, the repertoire was profiled, and TCRdb retains in-frame clones only, with some absent. Altogether some 65,000 clones are present, just under 95% being singletons, with the ten largest covering about 4%. This entry comes from a study of cytomegalovirus exposure and HLA in healthy donors. From germline, CDR1 is MGHRA and CDR2 YSYEKL. The V and J ends lost 8 bases and 2 bases, in that order; junction bases with no gene match: 15. The length of the CDR3 is 16 residues. Study outcomes and limitations: Cytomegalovirus status was reportedly diagnosed by the classifier with high specificity and sensitivity.

The sequenced sample consisted of PBMCs. The receptor comes from a man aged 18 to 30 in good health and CMV-seropositive. This chain uses TRBV4-1 with TRBJ2-7, with 7 bases lining up with TRBD1. The CDR3 region is CASSHATQGKAYEQYF. The CDR3 region has the DNA TGCGCCAGCTCGCACGCCACACAGGGGAAGGCCTACGAGCAGTACTTC.